This passage covers 21 T cell receptor beta chains from one sample sequenced in a study of cytomegalovirus exposure and HLA in healthy donors. This PCR relied on a set of 60 Vbeta primers and 13 Jbeta primers. Generated by immunoSEQ multiplex PCR, the TCRdb table keeps only in-frame clones and is missing some. The sample has around 62,000 clones, over 75% seen once. The sequencing input was PBMCs. All receptors come from a male donor in good health and CMV-seropositive.

This sequence joins TRBV12-2 and TRBJ1-2. TRBV12-2 is a pseudogene segment. This CDR3 comprises 15 residues. CDR3 in amino acids: CASRPRHKTGYGYTF. CDR3 in DNA: TGTGCAAGTCGCCCTCGCCATAAAACGGGCTATGGCTACACCTTC.

About this clone: Distinct nucleotide sequences in the sample also encode this CDR3. V usage is TRBV7-3 and J usage is TRBJ1-1; D gene unclear. The germline V gene has CDR1 SGHTA and CDR2 FQGTGA. This CDR3 contains 13 residues. The V end lost 1 base, the J end lost 1 base, and 4 bases lay between the germline ends. CDR3: CASSLSRNTEAFF. In nucleotides, the CDR3 is TGTGCCAGCAGCTTAAGCAGGAACACTGAAGCTTTCTTT.

J is TRBJ2-1 and V is TRBV5-1; 9 bases line up with TRBD1. The germline gives CDR1 SGHRS, CDR2 YFSETQ. The CDR3 runs 15 residues. V gave up 2 bases and J gave up 3 bases; unmatched junction bases: 3. The CDR3 sequence: CASSFEGQGYNEQFF. DNA for the CDR3: TGCGCCAGCAGCTTCGAGGGACAGGGCTACAATGAGCAGTTCTTC.

V is TRBV19 and J is TRBJ1-1; perhaps TRBD1 as D (5 bases). This CDR3 region has 12 residues. CDR1 is LNHDA and CDR2 is SQIVND in the germline V gene (reference sequence). For the CDR3, the DNA is TGTGCGGCTGGGGGGAGTAACACTGAAGCTTTCTTT. Its translation: CAAGGSNTEAFF. Using reference TRBV19 and TRBJ1-1 for the parts outside the CDR3, the full variable domain is DGGITQSPKYLFRKEGQNVTLSCEQNLNHDAMYWYRQDPGQGLRLIYYSQIVNDFQKGDIAEGYSVSREKKESFPLTVTSAQKNPTAFYLCAAGGSNTEAFFGQGTRLTVV.

The chain links TRBV4-1 to TRBJ2-3, with 9 bases aligning to TRBD2. V shed 5 bases and J 7 bases; nucleotides not matched to a gene: 10. There are 15 residues in the CDR3. Germline V gene data show CDR1 as MGHRA and CDR2 as YSYEKL. The CDR3 region has the DNA TGCGCCAGCAGCACTAATTTAGCGGGGGCCAATACGCAGTATTTT. It is translated as CASSTNLAGANTQYF.

V is TRBV4-2 and J is TRBJ2-5; 8 bases are shared with TRBD2. The ends lost 1 base at V and 5 bases at J; junction bases unmatched: 6. This CDR3 has 15 residues. Looked up from germline, CDR1 is LGHNA and CDR2 is YNFKEQ. CDR3 bases: TGTGCCAGCAGCCAAGTAGGGCTAGCGGGCGAGACCCAGTACTTC. Protein sequence: CASSQVGLAGETQYF.

The chain carries TRBV6-5 and TRBJ2-7, with 9 bases fitting TRBD1. With V trimmed by 6 bases and J by 1 base, 4 bases remained unmatched. The CDR3 consists of 14 residues. CDR1 is MNHEY, CDR2 SVGAGI, per germline. CDR3 protein: CASSRDRASYEQYF. CDR3 nucleotides: TGTGCCAGCAGCCGGGACAGGGCATCCTACGAGCAGTACTTC.

This clone has just a few counts. The chain is built from TRBV6-1 and TRBJ1-5, with no clear D. V gave up 3 bases and J gave up 3 bases, with 9 bases separating them. The CDR3 covers 14 residues. Per the germline V gene, CDR1 is MNHNS and CDR2 is SASEGT. CDR3 DNA sequence: TGTGCCAGCAGTGATATGTCCTACAATCAGCCCCAGCATTTT. It encodes CASSDMSYNQPQHF.

The chain combines TRBV7-9 with TRBJ2-3; TRBD2 matches 8 bases. V shed 5 bases and J 5 bases; nucleotides not matched to a gene: 12. Germline assignment: CDR1 SEHNR and CDR2 FQNEAQ (reference sequence). The CDR3 runs 16 residues. Here the CDR3 DNA reads TGTGCCAGCAGCGTCAGTAACGGGGGGGCTGGAGATACGCAGTATTTT. It specifies CASSVSNGGAGDTQYF.

J is TRBJ1-2 and V is TRBV15; D remains unclear. Deletions cut 0 bases from V and 5 bases from J, with 13 bases between. CDR3 length equals 15 residues. From germline, CDR1 is LNHNV and CDR2 YYDKDF (reference sequence). DNA for the CDR3: TGTGCCACCAGCAGAGATCGGGTAGATACTTATGGCTACACCTTC. Protein sequence: CATSRDRVDTYGYTF.

The V call is TRBV9, the J call TRBJ1-2; D is unclear. Germline lookup yields CDR1 SGDLS and CDR2 YYNGEE. Between the trimmed V and J ends, which lost 0 bases and 6 bases, there was a span of 9 bases. The CDR3 extends over 13 amino acids. CDR3 sequence reads: CASSVATQNGYTF. CDR3 nucleotide sequence: TGTGCCAGCAGCGTAGCTACACAGAATGGCTACACCTTC. The whole variable domain, remainder taken from reference TRBV9 and TRBJ1-2, is DSGVTQTPKHLITATGQRVTLRCSPRSGDLSVYWYQQSLDQGLQFLIQYYNGEERAKGNILERFSAQQFPDLHSELNLSSLELGDSALYFCASSVATQNGYTFGSGTRLTVV.

The chain links TRBV29-1 to TRBJ2-7, with D tentatively TRBD2 (5 bases). This CDR3 has 14 amino acids. V was trimmed by 4 bases and J by 2 bases, leaving 15 bases between them. The V gene's germline CDR1 is SQVTM and CDR2 ANQGSEA. The CDR3 sequence is CSVVAGSAAYEQYF. For the CDR3, the DNA is TGCAGCGTTGTGGCGGGTAGCGCCGCCTACGAGCAGTACTTC.

The count of this clone is one. The V gene is TRBV5-1, the J gene TRBJ1-2; D is unresolved. The V gene's germline CDR1 is SGHRS and CDR2 YFSETQ. V was clipped by 1 base and J by 7 bases, with 17 bases between them. There are 15 residues in the CDR3. CDR3 nucleotides: TGCGCCAGCAGCTTGTCCCCGGGGTCGCGGCCTGGCTACACCTTC. It is translated as CASSLSPGSRPGYTF.

Written as DNA, the CDR3 is TGTGCCAGCAGCGAGGGGACTAGCGGGTCCTACGAGCAGTACTTC. It specifies CASSEGTSGSYEQYF. The genes are TRBV7-2 and TRBJ2-7; 12 positions match TRBD2. J gave up 1 base and V 5 bases, and 3 bases lay outside the gene matches. Germline V lookup: CDR1 SGHTA, CDR2 FQGNSA. The CDR3 runs to 15 residues.

The chain couples TRBV13 to TRBJ1-2, with 9 bases matching TRBD1. The J segment lost 7 bases and the V segment lost 3 bases, leaving 3 bases of the junction unmatched. Germline loops: CDR1 PRHDT, CDR2 FYEKMQ (reference sequence). This CDR3 has 13 residues. CDR3 coding DNA: TGTGCCAGCAGCTTGGGACAGGGTGGTGGCTACACCTTC. Encoded protein: CASSLGQGGGYTF.

This clone was detected only a few times. The chain employs TRBV5-6 and TRBJ2-7; possibly TRBD1 for D (6 bases). CDR1 is SGHDT and CDR2 is YYEEEE in the germline V gene. Trimming took 4 bases from V and 0 from J, leaving 8 bases between them. This CDR3 contains 13 residues. The CDR3 loop reads CASSRDTSYEQYF. For the CDR3, the DNA is TGTGCCAGCAGCCGGGACACCTCCTACGAGCAGTACTTC.

The rearrangement joins TRBV5-1 to TRBJ1-6; TRBD1 agrees at 11 bases. Germline V gene data show CDR1 as SGHRS and CDR2 as YFSETQ. The CDR3 consists of 17 residues. The J segment lost 9 bases and the V segment lost 4 bases, leaving 12 bases of the junction unmatched. CDR3 protein: CASSVTSGTGGGSPLHF. The DNA for the CDR3 is TGCGCCAGCAGCGTGACTTCCGGGACAGGGGGTGGTTCACCCCTCCACTTT. Filled out from reference TRBV5-1 and TRBJ1-6, the complete variable domain reads KAGVTQTPRYLIKTRGQQVTLSCSPISGHRSVSWYQQTPGQGLQFLFEYFSETQRNKGNFPGRFSGRQFSNSRSEMNVSTLELGDSALYLCASSVTSGTGGGSPLHFGNGTRLTVT.

This clone appeared a few times. The rearrangement links TRBV5-4 to TRBJ2-1; no firm D call. The CDR3 is 15 residues long. Trimming cost V 0 bases and J 0 bases, with 7 bases left between them. Germline CDR1 reads SGHNT; CDR2 reads YYREEE (reference sequence). For the CDR3, the DNA is TGTGCCAGCAGCTTGGCGGGTACCTCCTACAATGAGCAGTTCTTC. Amino acids: CASSLAGTSYNEQFF.

The CDR3: CASSQQRTSGVNEQFF. The CDR3, as DNA: TGCGCCAGCAGCCAACAGCGGACTAGCGGGGTTAATGAGCAGTTCTTC. The V call is TRBV4-1, the J call TRBJ2-1; 12 nucleotides agree with TRBD2. This CDR3 has 16 residues. V was pared by 2 bases and J by 7 bases, with 6 bases of the junction left unmatched. Germline CDR1 MGHRA, CDR2 YSYEKL.

This clone was detected a few times. The rearrangement links TRBV5-1 to TRBJ2-5, with TRBD2 identical over 9 bases. With V trimmed by 1 base and J by 4 bases, 5 bases remained unmatched. This CDR3 has 15 amino acids. Per the germline V gene, CDR1 is SGHRS and CDR2 is YFSETQ. The CDR3 loop is CASSLRAGGLETQYF. The CDR3 nucleotides read TGCGCCAGCAGCTTGCGGGCGGGGGGGTTAGAGACCCAGTACTTC.

The chain joins TRBV5-6 to TRBJ2-5; 7 positions match TRBD1. V was clipped by 0 bases and J by 5 bases; unmatched bases: 4. This CDR3 comprises 14 residues. The germline CDR1 and CDR2 sequences are SGHDT and YYEEEE. CDR3 residues: CASSLASRGETQYF. DNA of the CDR3: TGTGCCAGCAGCTTGGCTTCCAGGGGGGAGACCCAGTACTTC.